This record looks at one T cell receptor beta chain sequence and its context. Antigen specificity is unknown. Extracted RNA was reverse transcribed, and the resulting cDNA served as sequencing template. Produced via immunoSEQ multiplex PCR; TCRdb's table is partial and in-frame only. In the table there are approximately 210,000 clones, roughly 70% of which are singletons. The treatment: oral pan-JAK inhibitor, 5-10 mg twice daily. This specimen comes from a study of CD8+ T cells in alopecia areata. Study observations and caveats: Many expanded lesional clones stayed in scalp and blood while on tofacitinib.

Germline assignment: CDR1 MNHEY and CDR2 SVGAGI. V lost 2 bases, J lost 4 bases, and 8 bases lay in between. The CDR3 contains 13 residues. The V gene is TRBV6-5, the J gene TRBJ1-1; possibly TRBD1 for D (5 bases). The sequenced sample was CD4+ T cells sorted from blood, obtained around week 49, from a patient treated with tofacitinib. This clonotype was obtained from a human donor with alopecia areata. The CDR3 coding sequence is TGTGCCAGCAGTTACCCTCAGGGCACTGAAGCTTTCTTT. It yields the protein CASSYPQGTEAFF.